This T cell receptor (beta chain) originates from a study of blood T cells in healthy people across ages (dated by TCRdb to between 2014 and 2016). General notes on the study: In model experiments, template switching captured about one uniquely barcoded TCR beta cDNA molecule for every two T cells. Age-related changes in TCR beta repertoire diversity were measured in the study by deep sequencing normalized with unique cDNA molecular identifiers. The donors were split into four age groups: young (average 16 years), middle-aged (roughly 39), aged (around 67) and long-lived (about 82). For two donors (one aged 18 to 30 and one aged 80 or older), the study analyzed two additional independent replicas of 1 million unique cDNA reads from the same blood draw. To avoid experimental bias, donors of different ages were randomly spread across the sequencing lanes. The full study reports these points: Since profiling was done on bulk unsorted PBMCs, naive and antigen-experienced compartments could not be conclusively compared. The CMV infection status of donors was not known, potentially confounding age-related changes in expanded clonotypes. Total diversity estimates from one million sequenced T cells were considered lower bounds and underestimates. There was a strong correlation between observed TCR beta diversity and the percentage of naive T cells measured by flow cytometry. As age increased, observed TCR beta diversity per million T cells dropped in a roughly linear way, and a significant reduction was already evident by age 40. The long-lived group showed more naive CD4+ T cells, fewer expanded clones and increased TCR diversity than the aged group, suggesting age selection.

In regard to this clonotype: No cognate antigen has been identified for it. The input lacks base qualities; no much larger clone sits a single base away.

CDR1 and CDR2 were assigned from the germline V gene as KGHSH and LQKENI. Trimming removed 3 bases from V and 2 bases from J, leaving 8 bases between the germline ends. From cysteine to phenylalanine, the CDR3 is 13 amino acids long. The sequence is cut down to CDR3 DNA, 39 bases in frame from base 1. The approximately 39 donors, aged about 6 to 100 years, were systemically healthy Caucasian individuals from Russia. Around 10 milliliters of peripheral blood were collected from each donor into EDTA-treated Vacutainer tubes. Ficoll-Paque density-gradient centrifugation was used to isolate PBMCs, with at least 7 million per sample. Trizol reagent was used to extract total RNA from the PBMCs, yielding at least 5.5 micrograms per sample. The percentages of naive CD45RAhigh/CD27high T cells were determined by flow cytometry on a PBMC aliquot from every donor. The receptor library was made with 5' RACE. The reads were generated on an Illumina HiSeq 2500. The second PCR ran for roughly 7 to 12 cycles and used a J-beta primer mix along with a sample-barcoded 5' primer. A template-switch 5' adaptor carrying 12 random nucleotides introduced a unique molecular identifier onto each TCR beta cDNA molecule. Each sample yielded at least 3 million CDR3-containing paired-end reads. All of the RNA was converted into first-strand cDNA using the Mint cDNA synthesis kit, with a TRBC-specific oligonucleotide serving as the primer. All cDNA was treated with uracil-DNA glycosylase and then went through a first 18-cycle PCR with the universal primers M1SS and BC2_uni_R. The published analysis was carried out like this. For normalization, 1 million high-quality reads were randomly selected from each sample, with every read carrying a distinct molecular identifier. Reads sharing molecular identifiers were discarded rather than binned into consensus sequences. MiTCR, set to a Q25 quality threshold and the strictest error-elimination algorithm, was used for CDR3 identification, clonotype clustering and error correction. Lower-bound total TCR beta diversity was estimated with a nonparametric unseen species model using Euler transformation. TCRdb trimmed public reads at Q25 via fastp, called clones via MiXCR and kept in-frame beta chains. Each entry is one CDR3 protein sequence, shown with its most common DNA and genes. The V and J calls and clone size come from TCRdb's table, not from the authors' own analysis. The sample table records more than 550,000 distinct CDR3 sequences; about 24% of these occur just once. The ten largest clones take up 22% of the sample.

The chain uses TRBV18 and TRBJ2-7, with the D gene not clear enough to name. The TCR sequence derives from a man between 65 and 85 years old in good health. The sequencing sample was made of blood. The CDR3 reads CASSPAAAYEQYF. DNA sequence: TGTGCCAGCTCACCGGCAGCAGCCTACGAGCAGTACTTC.